This T cell receptor (beta chain) was observed in a study of metastatic and nonmetastatic thyroid tumors. Overall study: Repertoires from blood and tumor or nodule tissue of malignant and benign thyroid patients were compared.

CDR1 DFQATT and CDR2 SNEGSKA come from the germline V gene (reference sequence). V was pared by 1 base and J by 4 bases, with 8 bases between. CDR3 size: 13 residues. Regarding the study as a whole: In both blood and tumor samples, TCR beta diversity was reported significantly higher for malignant than benign nodules.

This clone was observed at least ten times. What it binds is unknown. Prior to thyroid surgery, none of the patients had received any treatment. Authors' processing steps: The study took CDR3 differences across clinicopathological groups and made a distant-metastasis classifier for papillary thyroid cancer from them. MiXCR was used by TCRdb to re-call the PCR reads. These V and J calls are TCRdb output, not the study's own analysis. The data show under 95,000 clones, with less than 10% seen just once and 8.8% held by the top ten. Specimen: blood. The sequence was collected from a female donor with papillary thyroid cancer or a benign thyroid nodule (not recorded which). Some clones in this sample may be carry-over from other donors' samples. The rearrangement uses TRBV20-1 and TRBJ1-5; tentatively, D is TRBD1 (5 bases). CDR3 sequence: CSARVGANQPQHF. The CDR3 nucleotides read TGCAGTGCTAGAGTAGGGGCGAATCAGCCCCAGCATTTT.